The source of this T cell receptor (beta chain) is a study of shared clonotypes between healthy human individuals. Study results and limitations: Measured sharing among donors was expected to vary with sequencing depth.

The CDR3 sequence is 12 residues long. Germline CDR1 is KGHSH and CDR2 is LQKENI. V lost 3 bases to trimming and J lost 6 bases, with 8 bases between them. Details on this clone: Its antigen is unidentified. Other DNA sequences in the sample encode the same CDR3.

The table came from immunoSEQ multiplex PCR; TCRdb's copy has only in-frame clones and leaves some out. Here the sample spans about 2.4 million clones, roughly 93% being singletons. The material sequenced was naive CD4+ T cells from PBMCs. Subset reported: CD45RA+ positively selected. V and J are TRBV18 and TRBJ1-1; no definite D call. The sequence was collected from a man aged 18 to 30 in good health. Some clones in this sample may be carry-over from other donors' samples. The DNA of the CDR3 is TGTGCCAGCTCACCTTTGAGGGCTGAAGCTTTCTTT. Its protein product is CASSPLRAEAFF.